This T cell receptor (beta chain) appears in the sequencing data of a study of vaccination effects on CD4 cells after COVID-19. Study-level points and caveats: Few convalescent patients were included, and no early post-infection timepoints were sampled.

A remark on this clone: The antigen remains unidentified.

The CDR3 consists of 15 residues. In germline, CDR1 is GTSNPN, CDR2 SVGIG (reference sequence). The V end was cut by 1 base, the J end by 0 bases, with 10 bases between. Data came from immunoSEQ multiplex PCR; TCRdb stores just in-frame clones and leaves some out. The repertoire includes nearly 35,000 clones, roughly 73% of them detected once, and 27% sits in the top ten. Pools of viral peptides were used by the ViraFEST assay to expand antigen-specific CD4+ T cells ahead of sequencing. Having been cultured for about ten days, the cells underwent CD4+ T cell isolation. Neither prior SARS-CoV-2 infection nor positive nucleocapsid antibodies were present in the vaccine recipients.

The chain has TRBV30 and TRBJ1-3; D ambiguous. Sample: CD4+ T cells from PBMCs cultured with HCoV-OC43 spike peptides, taken before COVID-19 vaccination. Sample subset: HCoV-OC43 spike overlapping peptide pool stimulation. The clonotype was recovered from a human donor who received a COVID-19 vaccine. CDR3 in amino acids: CAWSGQLSSGNTIYF. Here the CDR3 DNA reads TGTGCCTGGAGTGGTCAGCTATCCTCTGGAAACACCATATATTTT.